This T cell receptor (beta chain) emerged from a study of shared clonotypes between healthy human individuals. Repertoires were generated with immunoSEQ multiplex PCR, while TCRdb's copy carries only in-frame clones and drops some. The sample lists millions of clones, approximately 95% occurring once. Points from the study as a whole: Few donors limited the genetic and exposure-history diversity represented. Clonotypes shared by all four donors outscored non-shared clonotypes in generation probability. As a rule, naive subsets had a larger estimated richness than memory subsets.

There are a few counts of this clone. As yet, its antigen is unknown. Other DNA sequences in the same sample also yield this CDR3. Trimming took off 2 bases at V and 3 bases at J, with 5 bases between the two ends. The germline CDR1 and CDR2 sequences are DFQATT and SNEGSKA (reference sequence). The CDR3 runs to 11 residues. Source material: naive CD4+ T cells from PBMCs. Regarding subset: CD45RA+ positively selected. The chain carries TRBV20-1 and TRBJ2-7; D is ambiguous. This sequence originates from a man in his late teens or twenties in good health. Some clones in this sample may be carry-over from other donors' samples. CDR3 residues: CSARQNYEQYF. The DNA of the CDR3 is TGCAGTGCTAGACAGAACTACGAGCAGTACTTC.